This TCR beta chain derives from a study of T cell repertoires in cytomegalovirus infection. Study-level information: Evidence of both CMV infection and a matching HLA type came from public TCR beta signatures.

The CDR3 sequence is 19 residues long. V was clipped by 5 bases and J by 0 bases; unmatched bases: 15. Points from the study as a whole: The ex vivo response was dominated by HLA-C-restricted CMV-specific TCR beta clonotypes. Summed frequency of public TCR beta families distinguished CMV carriers with the relevant HLA.

This clonotype showed up just a few times. Its target is unknown. TCRdb re-called the reads through MiXCR, storing one row per CDR3 protein. The sample has about 260,000 distinct CDR3 sequences, 9.1% seen once; the top ten hold roughly 15%. The sequenced material came from PBMCs. This receptor was identified in a human donor in good health (CMV status not recorded). Some clones in this sample may be carry-over from other donors' samples. The chain couples TRBV12-3 or TRBV12-4 to TRBJ2-1, with 8 bases fitting TRBD2. DNA for the CDR3: TGTGCCAGCAGTAAGAGCGGGGGCCGGCGGATCGGCTCCTACAATGAGCAGTTCTTC. Translated: CASSKSGGRRIGSYNEQFF.